A selection of T cell receptor beta chains follows, all from one sample in a study of shared clonotypes between healthy human individuals. The protocol was immunoSEQ multiplex PCR, while the TCRdb copy is restricted to in-frame clones and leaves out a portion. The data hold around 1.4 million clones, with 98% observed a single time. Sequencing used naive CD4+ T cells sorted from blood. These receptors came from a man aged 25 to 40 in good health. The CDR3 runs from the conserved cysteine through the conserved F or W. A D gene is named only where the DNA matches it firmly. Expanded clones get a size class; other rows say once, few or many, or leave the size out.

.,TRBV5-4,TRBJ2-6,TRBD2,CASRSGLLSSGANVLTF,TGTGCCAGCAGATCGGGACTATTAAGCTCTGGGGCCAACGTCCTGACTTTC
.,TRBV5-1,TRBJ2-2,.,CASSSSTSGSPGELFF,TGCGCCAGCAGCTCCTCGACTAGTGGGTCCCCCGGGGAGCTGTTTTTT
.,TRBV5-4,TRBJ2-3,TRBD2,CASSLGTSGRSGTDTQYF,TGTGCCAGCAGCCTCGGGACTAGCGGGAGGTCAGGCACAGATACGCAGTATTTT
.,TRBV5-1,TRBJ2-2,.,CASSLFTGELFF,TGCGCCAGCAGCCTTTTCACCGGGGAGCTGTTTTTT
.,TRBV5-1,TRBJ2-7,.,CASSLRGRTNEQYF,TGCGCCAGCAGCCTCAGAGGTAGGACGAACGAGCAGTACTTC
once,TRBV2,TRBJ2-3,TRBD2,CASSLLAGEDTQYF,TGTGCCAGCAGTCTACTAGCGGGAGAAGATACGCAGTATTTT
.,TRBV28,TRBJ1-2,.,CASTPGSDYYGYTF,TGTGCCAGTACACCAGGGTCGGATTACTATGGCTACACCTTC
.,TRBV19,TRBJ1-1,.,CASSNRVANTEAFF,TGTGCCAGTAGCAACAGGGTCGCAAACACTGAAGCTTTCTTT
.,TRBV2,TRBJ1-4,.,CASSEWGTVQEKLFF,TGTGCCAGCAGTGAATGGGGCACGGTACAAGAAAAACTGTTTTTT
.,TRBV4-1,TRBJ1-4,.,CASMGFTVNEKLFF,TGCGCCAGCATGGGTTTTACAGTAAACGAAAAACTGTTTTTT
.,TRBV18,TRBJ2-7,TRBD2,CASSPFAGGYEQYF,TGTGCCAGCTCCCCTTTTGCGGGAGGCTACGAGCAGTACTTC
.,TRBV18,TRBJ2-1,.,CASSPSRNRDTYNEQFF,TGTGCCAGCTCACCTAGTAGAAACAGGGACACCTACAATGAGCAGTTCTTC
once,TRBV11-3,TRBJ2-3,.,CASSLGGASTDTQYF,TGTGCCAGCAGCTTAGGCGGGGCCAGCACAGATACGCAGTATTTT
.,TRBV9,TRBJ1-1,.,CASSARPANTEAFF,TGTGCCAGCAGCGCCCGACCCGCAAACACTGAAGCTTTCTTT
.,TRBV4-2,TRBJ1-4,.,CASSQAPGVRREKLFF,TGTGCCAGCAGCCAAGCCCCAGGGGTTAGACGGGAAAAACTGTTTTTT
.,TRBV4-1,TRBJ1-1,TRBD1,CASSQGVTGPEAFF,TGCGCCAGCAGCCAAGGTGTGACAGGGCCAGAAGCTTTCTTT
.,TRBV5-6,TRBJ1-4,TRBD1,CASSQRRTGVEREKLFF,TGTGCCAGCAGCCAACGAAGGACAGGGGTGGAACGAGAAAAACTGTTTTTT
few,TRBV5-1,TRBJ1-4,.,CASSKDTLEKLFF,TGCGCCAGCAGCAAGGACACCCTGGAAAAACTGTTTTTT
once,TRBV2,TRBJ2-2,TRBD2,CASTRKGLAGVGTGELFF,TGTGCCAGCACCCGAAAGGGACTAGCGGGAGTCGGCACCGGGGAGCTGTTTTTT
.,TRBV5-6,TRBJ2-7,.,CASSFRGSSYEQYF,TGTGCCAGCAGCTTCCGGGGGAGCTCCTACGAGCAGTACTTC
.,TRBV18,TRBJ2-5,.,CASSPHPEETQYF,TGTGCCAGCTCACCACATCCTGAAGAGACCCAGTACTTC
.,TRBV2,TRBJ2-5,.,CASQIERGQETQYF,TGTGCCAGCCAGATCGAACGGGGCCAAGAGACCCAGTACTTC
.,TRBV4-2,TRBJ2-1,.,CASSLRGTKQHEQFF,TGTGCCAGCAGCCTCCGGGGAACTAAACAGCATGAGCAGTTCTTC
.,TRBV2,TRBJ2-1,TRBD1,CASNGQGVQFF,TGTGCCAGCAATGGACAGGGGGTACAGTTCTTC
.,TRBV5-1,TRBJ2-2,TRBD2,CASSLMSGGGELFF,TGCGCCAGCAGCTTAATGAGCGGGGGCGGGGAGCTGTTTTTT
.,TRBV9,TRBJ2-2,.,CASSVGGDTGELFF,TGTGCCAGCAGCGTAGGGGGAGACACCGGGGAGCTGTTTTTT
.,TRBV5-6,TRBJ2-7,.,CASSPGGQGGREQYF,TGTGCCAGCAGCCCGGGAGGACAGGGAGGCCGCGAGCAGTACTTC
.,TRBV28,TRBJ1-5,.,CASSPRRGAGDQPQHF,TGTGCCAGCAGCCCCCGGCGAGGGGCTGGGGATCAGCCCCAGCATTTT
.,TRBV7-2,TRBJ2-5,TRBD2,CASRGTSGSRETQYF,TGTGCCAGCAGGGGGACTAGCGGGAGCAGAGAGACCCAGTACTTC
.,TRBV7-2,TRBJ2-7,TRBD1,CASSHAGGRGEQYF,TGTGCCAGCAGCCACGCAGGGGGTCGAGGCGAGCAGTACTTC
.,TRBV28,TRBJ1-2,.,CASSFTENLNYGYTF,TGTGCCAGCAGTTTTACAGAGAACCTTAACTATGGCTACACCTTC
.,TRBV10-2,TRBJ1-1,TRBD1,CASTPGQVDEAFF,TGCGCCAGCACCCCGGGACAGGTGGATGAAGCTTTCTTT
.,TRBV4-3,TRBJ2-7,.,CASSQDWRGAYEQYF,TGCGCCAGCAGCCAAGATTGGCGGGGCGCCTACGAGCAGTACTTC
.,TRBV7-2,TRBJ2-1,.,CASSSTGYNEQFF,TGTGCCAGCAGCTCGACCGGCTACAATGAGCAGTTCTTC
.,TRBV6-1,TRBJ2-7,.,CASRKSRYEQYF,TGTGCCAGCAGGAAAAGTCGTTACGAGCAGTACTTC
.,TRBV7-8,TRBJ2-5,.,CASTFDSLGPQETQYF,TGTGCCAGCACGTTCGACTCATTGGGCCCCCAAGAGACCCAGTACTTC
.,TRBV5-6,TRBJ1-1,TRBD1,CASSLAPRGPSTEAFF,TGTGCCAGCAGCTTGGCCCCCAGGGGGCCGAGCACTGAAGCTTTCTTT
.,TRBV5-1,TRBJ1-1,TRBD1,CASRPGQGASTEAFF,TGCGCCAGCAGACCCGGACAGGGGGCGAGCACTGAAGCTTTCTTT
.,TRBV5-8,TRBJ2-3,TRBD1,CASSTGTGGTDTQYF,TGTGCCAGCAGCACCGGGACAGGGGGCACAGATACGCAGTATTTT
.,TRBV2,TRBJ2-1,.,CASSLREAALYNEQFF,TGTGCCAGCAGTCTCCGTGAAGCGGCTTTATACAATGAGCAGTTCTTC